This TCR beta chain is from a study of early T cells in non-severe SARS-CoV-2 infection. At the level of the study: Chains stayed unpaired after sequencing of bulk RNA from unsorted whole blood.

Study-wide points: Matches to VDJdb favored anti-spike CD8 responses and missed private and CD4 specificities.

Germline CDR1 reads SGHDT; CDR2 reads YYEEEE. Trimming shortened V by 0 bases and J by 4 bases, and 13 bases separated the two germline ends. This CDR3 spans 15 amino acids. In its sample, this clonotype was seen a few times. Its antigen is unidentified. The TCR library protocol attached unique molecular identifiers to the individual cDNA molecules. TCRdb re-called the 5' RACE reads through MiXCR, storing one row per CDR3 protein. Of tens of thousands of distinct CDR3 sequences in the sample, 8% to 10% are singletons; the top ten hold roughly 4%. The J gene is TRBJ1-2, the V gene TRBV5-6; D is undetermined. Sequenced input: whole blood. The sequence was obtained from an adult who was a healthcare worker with PCR-confirmed SARS-CoV-2 infection or an uninfected control (not recorded which). The CDR3 nucleotides are TGTGCCAGCAGCTTGGCGGGTACACTACCCTATGGCTACACCTTC. Residues: CASSLAGTLPYGYTF.